This is a list of T cell receptor beta chains from one sample in a study of blood T cells in healthy people across ages. TCRdb re-derived calls from the 5' RACE reads in MiXCR, one entry per CDR3 protein. The data contain 800,000 to 950,000 distinct CDR3 sequences, 25% to 35% of them singletons. A further study also used this sample, focusing on T cells of mothers and their children.

The material sequenced was blood. Source of these receptors: a woman aged 40 to 49 in good health. The CDR3 runs from the conserved cysteine through the conserved F or W. D genes are given only for firm matches. Clone size is stated in some rows and not others, as once, few, many or a class when expanded.

>TRBV6-2/TRBV6-3|TRBJ2-3|once|TRBD2
TGTGCCAGCAGCCGTGGACTAGCGGGGGCCCCAACAGATACGCAGTATTTT
CASSRGLAGAPTDTQYF
>TRBV7-2|TRBJ1-5|many|-
TGTGCCAGCAGCTCTGACGGGACATTTCAGCCCCAGCATTTT
CASSSDGTFQPQHF
>TRBV2|TRBJ2-7|few|TRBD1
TGTGCCAGCAGTGGGACAGGGGGACTCTACGAGCAGTACTTC
CASSGTGGLYEQYF
>TRBV7-9|TRBJ1-1|-|-
TGTGCCAGCAGCCTAGGGGCCACATATCACAATGAAGCTTTCTTT
CASSLGATYHNEAFF
>TRBV9|TRBJ2-7|-|TRBD2
TGTGCCAGCTCCCCTCCGGGAGGGGGAAACGAGCAGTACTTC
CASSPPGGGNEQYF
>TRBV12-3/TRBV12-4|TRBJ1-1|-|-
TGTGCCAGCAGTTTGAGGGGTCTGAACACTGAAGCTTTCTTT
CASSLRGLNTEAFF
>TRBV3-1|TRBJ1-1|-|TRBD1
TGTGCCAGCACTGCAGGGGGAATGAACACTGAAGCTTTCTTT
CASTAGGMNTEAFF
>TRBV9|TRBJ2-1|few|-
TGTGCCAGCAGCCTTACTTGGGGACAAATCTCCTACAATGAGCAGTTCTTC
CASSLTWGQISYNEQFF
>TRBV7-9|TRBJ1-1|-|-
TGTGCCAGCAGCTTAGTACCGGGGGCGATTATCACTGAAGCTTTCTTT
CASSLVPGAIITEAFF
>TRBV12-3/TRBV12-4|TRBJ1-6|-|-
TGTGCCAGCAGTTTAGCCTTTAGATCACCCCTCCACTTT
CASSLAFRSPLHF
>TRBV7-9|TRBJ1-5|few|-
TGTGCCAGCTCCCCCTTGGACAGCCCCCATCAGCCCCAGCATTTT
CASSPLDSPHQPQHF
>TRBV27|TRBJ2-5|-|TRBD2
TGTGCCAGCAGTCCATGGACTAGTAGTGAGACCCAGTACTTC
CASSPWTSSETQYF
>TRBV12-3/TRBV12-4|TRBJ2-1|few|-
TGTGCCAGCAGCCTCATGGGGGGCGGGTCTGCTGAGCAGTTCTTC
CASSLMGGGSAEQFF
>TRBV7-6|TRBJ2-4|many|-
TGTGCCAGCAGCCCGTCTTTCGCCAAAAACATTCAGTACTTC
CASSPSFAKNIQYF
>TRBV5-1|TRBJ1-2|many|TRBD1
TGCGCCAGCAGCCCCAGGGACAGGTCCCTCTATGGCTACACCTTC
CASSPRDRSLYGYTF
>TRBV5-1|TRBJ2-1|few|TRBD1
TGCGCCAGCAGCTGGACAGGGATCTCCTACAATGAGCAGTTCTTC
CASSWTGISYNEQFF
>TRBV7-9|TRBJ1-2|few|-
TGTGCCAGCAGCTTAGAGGCAGGATTCTATGGCTACACCTTC
CASSLEAGFYGYTF
>TRBV5-1|TRBJ2-3|-|TRBD2
TGCGCCAGCAGGGTAGCGGGGTTGACAGATACGCAGTATTTT
CASRVAGLTDTQYF
>TRBV7-2|TRBJ1-4|few|-
TGTGCCAGCAGCTTACGGCTTCCGTTAGCAACTAAGGAAAAACTGTTTTTT
CASSLRLPLATKEKLFF
>TRBV20-1|TRBJ2-7|-|TRBD2
TGCAGTGCTGGGCTAGCGGGGGGTTACGAGCAGTACTTC
CSAGLAGGYEQYF
>TRBV29-1|TRBJ2-3|-|-
TGCAGCGTGGGGTACCTAAAGCGAGATACGCAGTATTTT
CSVGYLKRDTQYF
>TRBV15|TRBJ1-3|few|-
TGTGCCACCAGCAGAGAAAGGGCAACCCAAGGAAACACCATATATTTT
CATSRERATQGNTIYF
>TRBV7-2|TRBJ2-5|few|TRBD2
TGTGCCAGCAGCTTGAGACTAGCGGGGGTCCCAGAGACCCAGTACTTC
CASSLRLAGVPETQYF
>TRBV7-2|TRBJ2-7|few|TRBD1
TGTGCCAACAGCCTGCACCAGGGGGCGTACGAGCAGTACTTC
CANSLHQGAYEQYF
>TRBV9|TRBJ1-1|-|-
TGTGCCAGCAGCGTAGGAACTTGGAACACTGAAGCTTTCTTT
CASSVGTWNTEAFF
>TRBV24-1|TRBJ2-7|many|-
TGTGCCACCAGTGATTCGGGGTCCCGTCCCTACGAGCAGTACTTC
CATSDSGSRPYEQYF
>TRBV7-8|TRBJ2-1|many|-
TGTGCCAGCAGCTTAGTGCGGGGTATGAATGAGCAGTTCTTC
CASSLVRGMNEQFF
>TRBV24-1|TRBJ2-3|few|-
TGTGCCACCAGTGATTTCGATGGGGCAGGGCGCACAGATACGCAGTATTTT
CATSDFDGAGRTDTQYF
>TRBV5-1|TRBJ2-7|few|-
TGCGCCAGCAGCTTGGAGACTTCTCACGAGCAGTACTTC
CASSLETSHEQYF
>TRBV20-1|TRBJ1-2|-|-
TGCAGTTCATCGGACTTTAACTATGGCTACACCTTC
CSSSDFNYGYTF
>TRBV7-6|TRBJ1-1|-|-
TGTGCCAGCAGCCCCCGCGTAATGAACACTGAAGCTTTCTTT
CASSPRVMNTEAFF
>TRBV29-1|TRBJ2-7|few|-
TGCAGCGTTGAAGAGGGCCTGGGCGAGCAGTACTTC
CSVEEGLGEQYF
>TRBV4-1|TRBJ2-3|-|TRBD2
TGCGCCAGCAGACTGACTAGCGGATACACAGATACGCAGTATTTT
CASRLTSGYTDTQYF
>TRBV7-2|TRBJ1-2|-|TRBD1
TGTGCCAGCAGCAGCCGACAGGGGACCAGCTACACCTTC
CASSSRQGTSYTF
>TRBV29-1|TRBJ2-1|medium-sized|TRBD2
TGCAGCGTTGTACTAGCGGGGGAGAATGAGCAGTTCTTC
CSVVLAGENEQFF
>TRBV4-3|TRBJ2-7|-|TRBD2
TGCGCCAGCAGCTATCAAATAGCGGGGGGGCGGCATGAGCAGTACTTC
CASSYQIAGGRHEQYF
>TRBV25-1|TRBJ2-5|many|-
TGTGCCAGCAGGGGGTTAGGCGACCAAGAGACCCAGTACTTC
CASRGLGDQETQYF
>TRBV28|TRBJ1-4|-|TRBD1
TGTGCCAGCAGTTCCCTGACGGGACAGGGGGATGAAAAACTGTTTTTT
CASSSLTGQGDEKLFF
>TRBV20-1|TRBJ2-4|-|TRBD1
TGCAGTGCCCTCAATTGGGACAGGTTGGATGGGCAGTACTTC
CSALNWDRLDGQYF
>TRBV7-6|TRBJ2-3|-|-
TGTGCCAGCAGCGAGGGACTGTCAGATACGCAGTATTTT
CASSEGLSDTQYF
>TRBV30|TRBJ2-3|once|-
TGTGCCTGGAGTCTAGGTTCCCTCTACACAGATACGCAGTATTTT
CAWSLGSLYTDTQYF
>TRBV20-1|TRBJ2-1|-|-
TGCAGTGCTCCTACCCTCCATGAGCAGTTCTTC
CSAPTLHEQFF
>TRBV20-1|TRBJ2-7|many|-
TGCAGTGCTAGAGAAATTTATAGCGAGCAGTACTTC
CSAREIYSEQYF
>TRBV4-3|TRBJ2-3|many|-
TGCGCCAGCAGCCAAGAGGACCGAGCATGGGGTACGCAGTATTTT
CASSQEDRAWGTQYF
>TRBV6-5|TRBJ2-5|-|-
TGTGCCAGCAGTTACACGGACGGTCTCCGGGAGACCCAGTACTTC
CASSYTDGLRETQYF
>TRBV14|TRBJ2-7|few|TRBD2
TGTGCCAGCAGCCCCAATTGGCGGGGGGGCCCTGTCGGCAATGAGCAGTACTTC
CASSPNWRGGPVGNEQYF
>TRBV28|TRBJ2-3|-|TRBD2
TGTGCCAGCAGTCCGCTGACTAGCGGCTCTAGCACAGATACGCAGTATTTT
CASSPLTSGSSTDTQYF
>TRBV27|TRBJ1-2|-|TRBD1
TGTGCCAGCAGTTTATCATCGACTGGGACAGGCCCTGACTATGGCTACACCTTC
CASSLSSTGTGPDYGYTF
>TRBV7-6|TRBJ2-2|-|-
TGTGCCAGCGGTGCCTCCGGGGGAGGGAACACCGGGGAGCTGTTTTTT
CASGASGGGNTGELFF
>TRBV5-1|TRBJ2-3|-|TRBD2
TGCGCCAGTAGCTTGGGACTAGCGGGGGGAAAATACACAGATACGCAGTATTTT
CASSLGLAGGKYTDTQYF
>TRBV5-1|TRBJ2-1|-|-
TGCGCCAGCAGCCGTACTTGGAGTGAGCAGTTCTTC
CASSRTWSEQFF
>TRBV30|TRBJ1-2|few|-
TGTGCCTGGAGCGCCAGGGTCAGCTCCTATGGCTACACCTTC
CAWSARVSSYGYTF
>TRBV12-5|TRBJ2-1|-|TRBD2
TGTGCTAGTGGCCTAGGTGGCGGGGGGGCCTCCTACAATGAGCAGTTCTTC
CASGLGGGGASYNEQFF
>TRBV28|TRBJ2-7|-|-
TGTGCCAGCAGGGGGGGACACCTCTACGAGCAGTACTTC
CASRGGHLYEQYF
>TRBV18|TRBJ2-7|many|TRBD2
TGTGCCAGCTCGCCTCGAGGGCCTAGCGGGGGGGCAACCTACGAGCAGTACTTC
CASSPRGPSGGATYEQYF
>TRBV4-3|TRBJ1-6|few|-
TGCGCCAGCAGCCAAGGTGGTCCACCCCTCCACTTT
CASSQGGPPLHF
>TRBV12-3/TRBV12-4|TRBJ2-7|-|-
TGTGCCAGCAGTTTGCGGACAATCCAGTACTTC
CASSLRTIQYF
>TRBV7-2|TRBJ2-7|-|TRBD1
TGTGCCAGCAGCTTCGACAGGGGGCGAGAGCCCCAGTACTTC
CASSFDRGREPQYF
>TRBV12-5|TRBJ2-1|-|TRBD2
TGTGCTAGTGGTTTGGTATGGATAGCGGGGGGCCCCGAGCAGTTCTTC
CASGLVWIAGGPEQFF